The rows below give T cell receptor beta chains drawn from one sample of a study of identical twins. TCRdb recomputed calls from the 5' RACE reads with MiXCR, one row per CDR3 protein. Of approximately 220,000 distinct CDR3 sequences detected, around 8.1% appear once; the ten largest clones hold less than 2.5%. The data were also submitted as part of a second study, on yellow fever vaccine responses in identical twins.

Sequencing was performed on memory (CD45RO+) T cells sorted from blood. The receptors shown here come from a woman in her late teens or twenties in good health. CDR3s include the opening cysteine and the closing phenylalanine or tryptophan. The D gene is left open where the match is weak. Not every row has a clone size; where given, it reads once, few, many or a size class.

d_gene	v_gene	abundance	j_gene	CDR3nt	CDR3aa
NA	TRBV25-1	many	TRBJ2-1	TGTGCCAGCAGTGGGTTTCAGGGGAGTTCCTACAATGAGCAGTTCTTC	CASSGFQGSSYNEQFF
TRBD1	TRBV5-1	many	TRBJ2-7	TGCGCCAGCAGCTCACTAACCGGGACAGCCGGAGGTAGAAGTTCCTACGAGCAGTACTTC	CASSSLTGTAGGRSSYEQYF
TRBD2	TRBV2	NA	TRBJ2-3	TGTGCCAGCAGAGCGGGACTAGCGGGGCTGGATACGCAGTATTTT	CASRAGLAGLDTQYF
NA	TRBV6-1	many	TRBJ1-1	TGTGCCAGCAGCCGAACAGGGTTGGTCACTGAAGCTTTCTTT	CASSRTGLVTEAFF
NA	TRBV4-3	many	TRBJ2-7	TGCGCCAGCACCCCACCGGGGGCCTCCTACGAGCAGTACTTC	CASTPPGASYEQYF
NA	TRBV7-2	many	TRBJ2-7	TGTGCCAGCAGCTGGACAGTATCCTCTTCCTACGAGCAGTACTTC	CASSWTVSSSYEQYF
NA	TRBV24-1	many	TRBJ2-7	TGTGCCACCAGTGAGGGGGACCCAAGCTCCTACGAGCAGTACTTC	CATSEGDPSSYEQYF
NA	TRBV3-1	NA	TRBJ1-1	TGTGCCAGCAGCCAAGGAAGTGGGAAAGCTTTCTTT	CASSQGSGKAFF
NA	TRBV6-2/TRBV6-3	few	TRBJ2-7	TGTGCCACCAGGACGGAGTTTACCTACGAGCAGTACTTC	CATRTEFTYEQYF
TRBD2	TRBV10-2	NA	TRBJ2-5	TGCGCCAGCAGTGAGTCGGGGACTAGCGGCCAAGAGACCCAGTACTTC	CASSESGTSGQETQYF
TRBD1	TRBV12-3/TRBV12-4	many	TRBJ2-4	TGTGCCAGCAGTCTCGGGACAGGTCGGAACATTCAGTACTTC	CASSLGTGRNIQYF
NA	TRBV7-2	NA	TRBJ1-3	TGTGCCAGCAGCCCCACTCGTGGAAACACCATATATTTT	CASSPTRGNTIYF
NA	TRBV11-2	many	TRBJ1-1	TGTGCCAGCAGCTTAGTGAGGCAGGGTATCAGCACTGAAGCTTTCTTT	CASSLVRQGISTEAFF
NA	TRBV20-1	NA	TRBJ2-4	TGCAGTGCTAGTGGACAGAGAAACATTCAGTACTTC	CSASGQRNIQYF
TRBD2	TRBV6-2/TRBV6-3	many	TRBJ2-1	TGTGCCATCCGGGCGGGAGTTGGGGAGCAGTTCTTC	CAIRAGVGEQFF
NA	TRBV19	NA	TRBJ1-5	TGTGCCAGTAGTATTGGCAAGGGGGGTAGGGGTCAGCCCCAGCATTTT	CASSIGKGGRGQPQHF